This T cell receptor (beta chain) was obtained from a study of monozygotic twins with inflammatory bowel disease. UMIs that had a 6-nucleotide sample barcode were put in using template switching. TCRdb reprocessed the 5' RACE reads and keeps a single row for each CDR3 protein, giving no DNA. The specimen's table records approximately 400,000 distinct CDR3 sequences. The CDR3 is 14 amino acids. Germline V gene sequence: CDR1 SGHRS, CDR2 YFSETQ. Each donor supplied more than 2 ml of blood. Sample: blood. The chain recombines TRBV5-1 with TRBJ1-1. This receptor was obtained from a human donor with ulcerative colitis or Crohn's disease, or a healthy co-twin of an affected twin (not recorded which). This CDR3 is CASSLDAGNTEAFF.